These 27 T cell receptor beta chains were sequenced from one sample in a study of cytomegalovirus exposure and HLA in healthy donors. PCR employed 60 Vbeta and 13 Jbeta primers. The protocol was immunoSEQ multiplex PCR, while the TCRdb copy is restricted to in-frame clones and leaves out a portion. The repertoire holds around 150,000 clones, with over 60% as singletons. Sequencing input: PBMCs. These receptors were taken from a man aged 25 to 40 in good health and CMV-seronegative.

The V and J genes are TRBV19 and TRBJ2-4, with TRBD2 matching 12 bases. V trimming: 5 bases; J trimming: 0 bases; junction bases outside the gene matches: 5. Germline V gene data show CDR1 as LNHDA and CDR2 as SQIVND (reference sequence). The CDR3 is 17 residues long. In DNA form, the CDR3 reads TGTGCCAGTAGTCCCGGGACTAGCGGGCTAGCCAAAAACATTCAGTACTTC. Its translation: CASSPGTSGLAKNIQYF.

V usage is TRBV25-1 and J usage is TRBJ2-3; the D gene is possibly TRBD2 (6 bases). Trimming removed 6 bases at V and 4 bases at J, with 11 bases between. Germline V gives CDR1 MGHDK, CDR2 SYGVNS. The CDR3 has 13 residues. CDR3 protein: CASSSTSSDTQYF. DNA for the CDR3: TGTGCCAGCAGCTCGACTAGTTCAGATACGCAGTATTTT.

This clone came up a few times. The chain employs TRBV28 and TRBJ1-5, with D possibly matching TRBD1 (6 bases). Germline CDR1 and CDR2: MDHEN and SYDVKM. Trimming pared 7 bases from V and 5 bases from J, leaving 12 bases between. This CDR3 is 13 amino acids long. The CDR3 region is CASTRRGHQPQHF. DNA for the CDR3: TGTGCCAGCACGCGGCGGGGGCATCAGCCCCAGCATTTT.

This clone has more than one count but fewer than ten. The genes are TRBV6-6 and TRBJ2-1, with 10 nucleotides matching TRBD2. The CDR3 is 14 residues long. V trimming: 8 bases; J trimming: 8 bases; junction bases outside the gene matches: 9. The germline gives CDR1 MNHNY, CDR2 SVGAGI (reference sequence). The CDR3, as DNA: TGTGCCAGCGGACCGGGACTAGCGATAGATGAGCAGTTCTTC. Its translation is CASGPGLAIDEQFF.

The chain combines TRBV5-1 with TRBJ1-2; TRBD1 matches 7 bases. Germline V gene lookup returns CDR1 SGHRS and CDR2 YFSETQ. The CDR3 covers 13 residues. V dropped 2 bases and J dropped 6; count of bases not matched to a gene: 4. The chain's CDR3 is CASSFQGGHGYTF. CDR3 sequence (DNA): TGCGCCAGCAGCTTCCAGGGGGGCCATGGCTACACCTTC.

The chain is built from TRBV4-1 and TRBJ1-4, with a weak D call TRBD1 (6 bases). The CDR3 totals 16 residues. Trimming removed 4 bases at V and 0 bases at J, with 12 bases between. From germline, CDR1 is MGHRA and CDR2 YSYEKL. CDR3 in amino acids: CASSRDTGPTNEKLFF. The CDR3 nucleotides read TGCGCCAGCAGCCGGGATACAGGGCCAACTAATGAAAAACTGTTTTTT.

This clone has a handful of counts. The rearrangement uses TRBV7-4 and TRBJ2-1, with D possibly TRBD2 on 5 matching bases. Trimming left V 2 bases short and J 0 bases short, with 11 bases between. Germline CDR1 reads SGHVT; CDR2 reads SQSDAQ. CDR3 size: 16 residues. CDR3 loop: CASSLFGDSSYNEQFF. The CDR3 DNA follows: TGTGCCAGCAGCTTATTCGGGGATAGCTCCTACAATGAGCAGTTCTTC.

This chain links TRBV5-1 with TRBJ1-1, with TRBD1 identical over 7 bases. The germline gives CDR1 SGHRS, CDR2 YFSETQ. The V and J ends lost 4 bases and 11 bases, in that order; junction bases with no gene match: 8. The CDR3 spans 12 residues. This chain's CDR3 is CASSPPDRDAFF. CDR3 sequence (DNA): TGCGCCAGCAGCCCGCCCGACAGGGATGCTTTCTTT. The full variable domain, completed using reference TRBV5-1 and TRBJ1-1, is KAGVTQTPRYLIKTRGQQVTLSCSPISGHRSVSWYQQTPGQGLQFLFEYFSETQRNKGNFPGRFSGRQFSNSRSEMNVSTLELGDSALYLCASSPPDRDAFFGQGTRLTVV.

This rearrangement joins TRBV28 to TRBJ2-7; D is ambiguous. From germline, CDR1 is MDHEN and CDR2 SYDVKM. CDR3 size: 13 residues. Trimming stripped 7 bases from V and 2 bases from J, with 12 bases between. This CDR3 reads CASTSTSPYEQYF. The CDR3 DNA reads TGTGCCAGCACCAGTACGTCCCCCTACGAGCAGTACTTC. Filled out from reference TRBV28 and TRBJ2-7, the complete variable domain reads DVKVTQSSRYLVKRTGEKVFLECVQDMDHENMFWYRQDPGLGLRLIYFSYDVKMKEKGDIPEGYSVSREKKERFSLILESASTNQTSMYLCASTSTSPYEQYFGPGTRLTVT.

The gene calls are TRBV21-1 and TRBJ2-7; TRBD1 reflects the table's D call only, with no check against the DNA. TRBV21-1 is a documented pseudogene. This CDR3 spans 14 amino acids. CDR3 coding DNA: TGTGCCAGCAGCAAAGGGACAGGGAACTACGAGCAGTACTTC. Translating gives CASSKGTGNYEQYF.

This clone was seen a single time. The J gene is TRBJ2-4, the V gene TRBV30; D is unclear. Trimming removed 0 bases from V and 3 bases from J, with 12 bases in between. CDR1 is GTSNPN, CDR2 SVGIG, per germline (reference sequence). This CDR3 comprises 15 residues. CDR3 coding DNA: TGTGCCTGGAGTGTAGTTAACTTAGTCAAAAACATTCAGTACTTC. Translation gives CAWSVVNLVKNIQYF.

The chain employs TRBV27 and TRBJ2-1, with D perhaps matching TRBD1 (9 bases). Deletions cut 6 bases from V and 4 bases from J, with 19 bases between. CDR3 length: 16 amino acids. Germline lookup yields CDR1 MNHEY and CDR2 SMNVEV (reference sequence). Here the CDR3 reads CASSRRGGQGYNEQFF. CDR3 coding DNA: TGTGCCAGCAGCAGACGGGGGGGACAGGGTTACAATGAGCAGTTCTTC.

This clone was counted between two and nine times. The CDR3 DNA sequence: TGTGCCAGCAGTTCCGGACAGGGGGCGGATGAAAAACTGTTTTTT. The encoded protein is CASSSGQGADEKLFF. This chain connects TRBV27 to TRBJ1-4; 11 bases are shared with TRBD1. The germline CDR1 and CDR2 sequences are MNHEY and SMNVEV (reference sequence). The length of the CDR3 is 15 residues. After removal of 4 bases from V and 6 bases from J, the junction contained 4 bases not matched to a gene. The whole variable domain, remainder taken from reference TRBV27 and TRBJ1-4, is EAQVTQNPRYLITVTGKKLTVTCSQNMNHEYMSWYRQDPGLGLRQIYYSMNVEVTDKGDVPEGYKVSRKEKRNFPLILESPSPNQTSLYFCASSSGQGADEKLFFGSGTQLSVL.

The CDR3 is CASSNPSGGYEQYF. CDR3 DNA: TGTGCCAGCAGCAATCCTAGCGGGGGTTACGAGCAGTACTTC. The chain recombines TRBV5-4 with TRBJ2-7, with TRBD2 matching over 10 bases. The germline V gene encodes CDR1 SGHNT and CDR2 YYREEE (reference sequence). This CDR3 spans 14 amino acids. J lost 4 bases, V lost 4 bases, and 5 bases had no gene match.

The V and J genes are TRBV19 and TRBJ2-1, with D possibly matching TRBD2 (5 bases). The CDR3 covers 14 residues. The ends were cut back, 4 bases at V and 8 bases at J, with 15 bases in the middle. CDR1 and CDR2 (germline): LNHDA, SQIVND (reference sequence). CDR3 coding DNA: TGTGCCAGTAGTAGTCGGGGAGCTGGGGATGAGCAGTTCTTC. It is translated as CASSSRGAGDEQFF.

The chain combines TRBV28 with TRBJ2-1; 8 bases match TRBD2. Trimming removed 6 bases from V and 7 bases from J; junction bases left unmatched: 14. The CDR3 totals 16 residues. Germline CDR1 and CDR2: MDHEN and SYDVKM. CDR3 protein: CASSRSGAGLGNEQFF. CDR3 in DNA: TGTGCCAGCAGCCGCTCAGGAGCGGGACTAGGGAATGAGCAGTTCTTC.

The chain couples TRBV5-4 to TRBJ2-7; 8 bases agree with TRBD1. The CDR3 contains 13 residues. V was pared by 4 bases and J by 9 bases, with 9 bases of the junction left unmatched. Per the germline V gene, CDR1 is SGHNT and CDR2 is YYREEE (reference sequence). CDR3 nucleotide sequence: TGTGCCAGCAGCAGGGACAGGCTACGCGGGCAGTACTTC. Translation gives CASSRDRLRGQYF.

This chain connects TRBV28 to TRBJ2-7; 8 nucleotides match TRBD2. The ends lost 5 bases at V and 0 bases at J; junction bases unmatched: 6. Germline CDR1 is MDHEN and CDR2 is SYDVKM. The CDR3 is made up of 15 amino acids. The CDR3 bases are TGTGCCAGCAGTCCCTTAGCGGGAATCTCCTACGAGCAGTACTTC. The encoded protein is CASSPLAGISYEQYF. Supplemented by reference TRBV28 and TRBJ2-7, the full variable domain reads DVKVTQSSRYLVKRTGEKVFLECVQDMDHENMFWYRQDPGLGLRLIYFSYDVKMKEKGDIPEGYSVSREKKERFSLILESASTNQTSMYLCASSPLAGISYEQYFGPGTRLTVT.

This rearrangement joins TRBV7-2 to TRBJ2-5, with TRBD2 as a possible D gene (7 bases). The CDR3 totals 15 residues. V shed 5 bases and J shed 2 bases, with 15 bases lying between them. Germline V gene lookup returns CDR1 SGHTA and CDR2 FQGNSA. CDR3 in amino acids: CASSKRDIYQETQYF. Written as DNA, the CDR3 is TGTGCCAGCAGCAAGCGGGACATATATCAAGAGACCCAGTACTTC.

V is TRBV5-1 and J is TRBJ2-7; D possibly corresponds to TRBD1 (5 bases). V was clipped by 0 bases and J by 3 bases, with 13 bases between them. CDR3 length: 15 amino acids. Per the germline V gene, CDR1 is SGHRS and CDR2 is YFSETQ. The CDR3 here is CASSLAAQGIYEQYF. The DNA for the CDR3 is TGCGCCAGCAGCTTGGCAGCGCAGGGTATCTACGAGCAGTACTTC.

The chain is built from TRBV9 and TRBJ2-1, with TRBD2 matching 7 bases. CDR3 length equals 17 residues. V lost 4 bases and J lost 9; bases outside the gene matches: 19. Germline CDR1 reads SGDLS; CDR2 reads YYNGEE. The CDR3 region is CASSSPPRGGSIGEQFF. The CDR3 region has the DNA TGTGCCAGCAGCTCTCCCCCGAGGGGCGGGAGTATTGGTGAGCAGTTCTTC.

The rearrangement uses TRBV15 and TRBJ2-7, with TRBD1 matching 9 bases. The CDR3 is 16 residues long. The V gene end was trimmed by 5 bases and the J gene end by 5 bases; junction bases not matched to a gene: 13. Germline V gene data show CDR1 as LNHNV and CDR2 as YYDKDF (reference sequence). This chain's CDR3 is CATSLDPGTGINEQYF. CDR3 nucleotide sequence: TGTGCCACCAGCTTAGACCCGGGGACAGGGATCAACGAGCAGTACTTC.

The DNA of the CDR3 is TGTGCCAGCAGTGAGACTGGTTACAATGAGCAGTTCTTC. The encoded protein is CASSETGYNEQFF. The gene calls are TRBV9 and TRBJ2-1; D gene uncertain. This CDR3 region has 13 residues. Germline values: CDR1 SGDLS, CDR2 YYNGEE. V gave up 5 bases and J gave up 4 bases, with 10 bases separating them. Using reference TRBV9 and TRBJ2-1 for the parts outside the CDR3, the full variable domain is DSGVTQTPKHLITATGQRVTLRCSPRSGDLSVYWYQQSLDQGLQFLIQYYNGEERAKGNILERFSAQQFPDLHSELNLSSLELGDSALYFCASSETGYNEQFFGPGTRLTVL.

This chain uses TRBV2 with TRBJ2-5; no reliable D call. Germline-derived CDR1 and CDR2 are SNHLY and FYNNEI. V gave up 6 bases and J gave up 1 base, with 6 bases separating them. This CDR3 comprises 12 residues. CDR3 region: CASRRSQETQYF. In DNA, the CDR3 is TGTGCCAGCAGGCGGAGCCAAGAGACCCAGTACTTC.

The chain carries TRBV28 and TRBJ2-7; D is possibly TRBD2 (6 bases). CDR3 size: 17 residues. CDR1 and CDR2 from the germline V gene are MDHEN and SYDVKM. The ends were cut back, 1 base at V and 3 bases at J, with 19 bases in the middle. The CDR3 spells CASSLYAGGRRIYEQYF. In DNA form, the CDR3 reads TGTGCCAGCAGTTTATACGCTGGAGGGCGAAGGATCTACGAGCAGTACTTC.

This chain links TRBV28 with TRBJ2-5, with 8 bases that match TRBD2. This CDR3 comprises 13 residues. Looked up from germline, CDR1 is MDHEN and CDR2 is SYDVKM. The ends lost 4 bases at V and 5 bases at J; junction bases unmatched: 3. The CDR3 here is CASSSAGVETQYF. In DNA form, the CDR3 reads TGTGCCAGCAGTTCAGCGGGAGTCGAGACCCAGTACTTC.

J is TRBJ2-2 and V is TRBV4-2, with 9 bases aligning to TRBD2. The CDR3 loop spans 16 amino acids. Germline-derived CDR1 and CDR2 are LGHNA and YNFKEQ. The trim removed 4 bases at V and 4 bases at J, leaving 7 bases unmatched. The CDR3 region is CASSLIGRGGTGELFF. The DNA of the CDR3 is TGTGCCAGCAGCCTAATCGGGCGGGGGGGCACCGGGGAGCTGTTTTTT.